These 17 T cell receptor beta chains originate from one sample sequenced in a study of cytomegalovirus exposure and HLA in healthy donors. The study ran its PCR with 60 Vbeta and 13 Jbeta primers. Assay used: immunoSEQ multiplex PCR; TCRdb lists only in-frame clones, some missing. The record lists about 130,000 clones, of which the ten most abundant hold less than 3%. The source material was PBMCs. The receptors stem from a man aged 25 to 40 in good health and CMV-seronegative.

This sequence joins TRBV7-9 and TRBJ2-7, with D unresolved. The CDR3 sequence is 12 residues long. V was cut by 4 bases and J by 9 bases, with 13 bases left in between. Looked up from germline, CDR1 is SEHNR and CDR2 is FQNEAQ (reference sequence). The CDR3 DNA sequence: TGTGCCAGCAGCTCCCCCCAGGATGGGCAGTACTTC. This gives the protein CASSSPQDGQYF.

CDR3 sequence reads: CASSLAGAGNTIYF. DNA for the CDR3: TGTGCCAGCAGCTTAGCCGGGGCTGGAAACACCATATATTTT. The rearrangement links TRBV7-3 to TRBJ1-3; no firm D call. With 2 bases removed from V and 2 bases from J, the gap between germline ends came to 7 bases. CDR3 length equals 14 residues. Germline V CDR1 and CDR2: SGHTA, FQGTGA.

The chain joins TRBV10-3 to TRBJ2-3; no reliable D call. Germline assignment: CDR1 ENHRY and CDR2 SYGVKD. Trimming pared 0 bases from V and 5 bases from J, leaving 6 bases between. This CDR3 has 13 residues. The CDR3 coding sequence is TGTGCCATCAGTGAGTCCGGAGAAGATACGCAGTATTTT. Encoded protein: CAISESGEDTQYF.

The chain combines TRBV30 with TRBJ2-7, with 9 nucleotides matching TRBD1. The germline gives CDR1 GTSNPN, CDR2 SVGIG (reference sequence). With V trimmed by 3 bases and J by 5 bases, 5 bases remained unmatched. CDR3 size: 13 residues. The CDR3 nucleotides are TGTGCCTGGAGAGGACAGGGGCTCAACGAGCAGTACTTC. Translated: CAWRGQGLNEQYF. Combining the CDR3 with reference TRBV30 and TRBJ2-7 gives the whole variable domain SQTIHQWPATLVQPVGSPLSLECTVEGTSNPNLYWYRQAAGRGLQLLFYSVGIGQISSEVPQNLSASRPQDRQFILSSKKLLLSDSGFYLCAWRGQGLNEQYFGPGTRLTVT.

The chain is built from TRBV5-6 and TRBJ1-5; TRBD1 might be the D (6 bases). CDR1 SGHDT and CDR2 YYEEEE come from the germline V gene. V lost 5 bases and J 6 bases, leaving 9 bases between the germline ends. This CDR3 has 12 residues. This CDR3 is CASSRGTQPQHF. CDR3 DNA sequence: TGTGCCAGCAGTAGGGGGACTCAGCCCCAGCATTTT.

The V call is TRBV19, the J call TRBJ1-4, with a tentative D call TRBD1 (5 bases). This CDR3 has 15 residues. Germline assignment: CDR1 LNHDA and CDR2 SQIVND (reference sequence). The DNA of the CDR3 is TGTGCGACGAGGCGGGTCGGGGGGTCTAATGAAAAACTGTTTTTT. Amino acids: CATRRVGGSNEKLFF.

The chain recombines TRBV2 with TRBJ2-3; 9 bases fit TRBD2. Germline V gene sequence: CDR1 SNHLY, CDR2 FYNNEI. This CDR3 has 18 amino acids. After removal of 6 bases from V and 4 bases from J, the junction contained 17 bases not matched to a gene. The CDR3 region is CASREKSLSGRSADTQYF. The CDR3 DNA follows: TGTGCCAGCAGAGAGAAGAGCCTTAGCGGGAGATCGGCAGATACGCAGTATTTT.

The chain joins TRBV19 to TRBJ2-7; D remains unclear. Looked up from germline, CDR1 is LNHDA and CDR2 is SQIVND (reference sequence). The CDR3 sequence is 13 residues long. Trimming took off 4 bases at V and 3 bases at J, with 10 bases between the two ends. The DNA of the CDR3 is TGTGCCAGTAGTAGCGGAGTGAACTACGAGCAGTACTTC. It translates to CASSSGVNYEQYF.

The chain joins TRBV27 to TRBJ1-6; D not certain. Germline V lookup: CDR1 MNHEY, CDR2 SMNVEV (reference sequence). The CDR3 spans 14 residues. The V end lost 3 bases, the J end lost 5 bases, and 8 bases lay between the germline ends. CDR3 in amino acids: CASSFELNNSPLHF. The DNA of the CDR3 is TGTGCCAGCAGTTTCGAGCTAAATAATTCACCCCTCCACTTT.

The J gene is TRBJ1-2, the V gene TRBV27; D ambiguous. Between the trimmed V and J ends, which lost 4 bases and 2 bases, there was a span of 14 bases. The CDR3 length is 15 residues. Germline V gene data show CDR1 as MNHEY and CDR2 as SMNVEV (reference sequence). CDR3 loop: CASSWEGSGNYGYTF. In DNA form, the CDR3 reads TGTGCCAGCAGTTGGGAAGGGAGTGGAAACTATGGCTACACCTTC.

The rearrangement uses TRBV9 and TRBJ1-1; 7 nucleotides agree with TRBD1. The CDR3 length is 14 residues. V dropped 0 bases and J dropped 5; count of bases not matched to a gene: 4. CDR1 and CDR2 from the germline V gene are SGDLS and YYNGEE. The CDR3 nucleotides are TGTGCCAGCAGCGTAGAACCAGGGGGGACTGAAGCTTTCTTT. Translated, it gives CASSVEPGGTEAFF.

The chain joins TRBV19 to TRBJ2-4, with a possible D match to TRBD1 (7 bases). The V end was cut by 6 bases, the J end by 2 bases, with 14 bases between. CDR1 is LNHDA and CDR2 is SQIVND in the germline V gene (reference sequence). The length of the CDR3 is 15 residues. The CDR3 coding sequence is TGTGCCAGTAGCAGGGGGGTATCGACCAAAAACATTCAGTACTTC. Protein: CASSRGVSTKNIQYF.

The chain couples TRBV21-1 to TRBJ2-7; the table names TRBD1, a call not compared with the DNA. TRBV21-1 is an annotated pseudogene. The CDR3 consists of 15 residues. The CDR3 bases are TGTGCCAGCAGCAACTTACGGGACATTCCCTACGAGCAGTACTTC. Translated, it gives CASSNLRDIPYEQYF.

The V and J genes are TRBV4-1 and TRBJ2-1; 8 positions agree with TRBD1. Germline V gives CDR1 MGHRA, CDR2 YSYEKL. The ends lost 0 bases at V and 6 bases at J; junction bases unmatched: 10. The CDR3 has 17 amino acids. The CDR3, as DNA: TGCGCCAGCAGCCAAGAGACTGACAGGGGACACAGCAATGAGCAGTTCTTC. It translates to CASSQETDRGHSNEQFF.

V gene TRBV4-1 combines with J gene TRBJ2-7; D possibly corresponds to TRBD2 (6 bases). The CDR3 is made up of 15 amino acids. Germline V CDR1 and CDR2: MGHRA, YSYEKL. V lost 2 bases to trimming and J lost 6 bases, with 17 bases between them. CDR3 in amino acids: CASSQLHGSPGEQYF. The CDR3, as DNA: TGCGCCAGCAGCCAATTGCACGGGAGCCCAGGCGAGCAGTACTTC.

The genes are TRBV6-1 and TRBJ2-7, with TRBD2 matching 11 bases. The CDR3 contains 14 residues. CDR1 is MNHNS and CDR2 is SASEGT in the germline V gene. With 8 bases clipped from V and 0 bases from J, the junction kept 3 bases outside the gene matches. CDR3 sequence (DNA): TGTGCCAGCTTGACTAGCGGGACCTCCTACGAGCAGTACTTC. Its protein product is CASLTSGTSYEQYF.

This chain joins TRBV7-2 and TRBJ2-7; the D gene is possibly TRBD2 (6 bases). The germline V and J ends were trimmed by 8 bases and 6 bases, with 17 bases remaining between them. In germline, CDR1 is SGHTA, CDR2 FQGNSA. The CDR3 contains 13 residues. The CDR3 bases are TGTGCCAGCGCCTCCCGCCTGGGACTCGAGCAGTACTTC. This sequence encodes CASASRLGLEQYF.